The 22 T cell receptor beta chains presented below share a single source sample, sequenced in a study of blood T cell repertoires in COVID-19. Libraries were prepared by immunoSEQ multiplex PCR; TCRdb keeps only in-frame clonotypes and omits some of them. Among about 36,000 clones listed, approximately 78% were seen once. Source material: peripheral blood. Receptors originate from a human donor in a cohort sampled during active or convalescent COVID-19. The donor label of this sample is uncertain.

This clone was found once. The chain employs TRBV6-4 and TRBJ2-1, with D possibly being TRBD2 (5 bases). There are 17 residues in the CDR3. Germline V gene lookup returns CDR1 MRHNA and CDR2 SNTAGT. The germline V and J ends were trimmed by 2 bases and 4 bases, with 18 bases remaining between them. CDR3 in DNA: TGTGCCAGCAGTGACAATGAGGGCGGCAGGTATTACAATGAGCAGTTCTTC. This sequence encodes CASSDNEGGRYYNEQFF.

The V gene is TRBV28, the J gene TRBJ2-3; 7 bases map to TRBD2. V lost 5 bases and J lost 3; bases outside the gene matches: 8. The CDR3 length is 15 residues. Germline CDR1 reads MDHEN; CDR2 reads SYDVKM. CDR3 in amino acids: CASSMTSLKTDTQYF. The CDR3 nucleotides read TGTGCCAGCAGTATGACTAGCCTAAAAACAGATACGCAGTATTTT. The full variable domain, with the rest looked up from reference TRBV28 and TRBJ2-3, is DVKVTQSSRYLVKRTGEKVFLECVQDMDHENMFWYRQDPGLGLRLIYFSYDVKMKEKGDIPEGYSVSREKKERFSLILESASTNQTSMYLCASSMTSLKTDTQYFGPGTRLTVL.

The chain couples TRBV4-1 to TRBJ2-5; the match to TRBD1 covers 9 bases. V lost 0 bases and J lost 3; bases outside the gene matches: 5. This CDR3 comprises 16 residues. Germline assignment: CDR1 MGHRA and CDR2 YSYEKL. In DNA, the CDR3 is TGCGCCAGCAGCCAAGACCCGGGACAGGGTAAAGAGACCCAGTACTTC. This encodes CASSQDPGQGKETQYF.

The chain links TRBV19 to TRBJ2-1, with 12 bases fitting TRBD2. This CDR3 region has 16 residues. The V gene's germline CDR1 is LNHDA and CDR2 SQIVND (reference sequence). J lost 11 bases, V lost 7 bases, and 15 bases had no gene match. The CDR3 DNA reads as TGTGCCAGTACCCCTAGCGGGAGGGAGGGGAGGGGGAAGCAGTTCTTC. Protein product: CASTPSGREGRGKQFF.

The V and J genes are TRBV19 and TRBJ1-6; TRBD1 matches 8 bases. The CDR3 is 14 amino acids. The trim removed 6 bases at V and 8 bases at J, leaving 6 bases unmatched. Germline V gene lookup returns CDR1 LNHDA and CDR2 SQIVND (reference sequence). The CDR3 is CASRWTGKDSPLHF. The CDR3 coding sequence is TGTGCCAGTAGGTGGACAGGGAAAGATTCACCCCTCCACTTT.

This clone was counted only a few times. The chain is built from TRBV27 and TRBJ2-7; TRBD1 matches at 10 bases. Germline-derived CDR1 and CDR2 are MNHEY and SMNVEV (reference sequence). The CDR3 has 14 amino acids. V dropped 3 bases and J dropped 6; count of bases not matched to a gene: 5. As DNA, the CDR3 is TGTGCCAGCAGTTTTGGGGGACAGGGGTCCGAGCAGTACTTC. The encoded protein is CASSFGGQGSEQYF.

The genes are TRBV7-9 and TRBJ2-1; D not certain. The CDR3 has 11 amino acids. Trimming pared 1 base from V and 9 bases from J, leaving 4 bases between. Germline CDR1 is SEHNR and CDR2 is FQNEAQ (reference sequence). CDR3 amino acids: CASSLVGEQFF. CDR3 sequence (DNA): TGTGCCAGCAGCTTAGTCGGTGAGCAGTTCTTC.

The chain joins TRBV6-5 to TRBJ2-3; TRBD2 matches at 8 bases. The V and J ends lost 6 bases and 8 bases, in that order; junction bases with no gene match: 4. The CDR3 totals 12 residues. Germline CDR1 is MNHEY and CDR2 is SVGAGI. CDR3 sequence (DNA): TGTGCCAGCAGCAGTACTAGCGGTACGCAGTATTTT. It yields the protein CASSSTSGTQYF.

The rearrangement links TRBV5-1 to TRBJ1-1; the match to TRBD1 covers 7 bases. The CDR3 extends over 13 amino acids. V lost 5 bases to trimming and J lost 10 bases; unmatched junction nucleotides: 11. Germline CDR1 is SGHRS and CDR2 is YFSETQ. Written as DNA, the CDR3 is TGCGCCAGCAGATATGGACCTCAGGGGGGAGCTTTCTTT. It translates to CASRYGPQGGAFF.

A single count supports this clone. The chain combines TRBV6-5 with TRBJ2-7; TRBD1 aligns across 7 bases. The CDR3 is 14 residues long. The J segment lost 1 base and the V segment lost 4 bases, leaving 4 bases of the junction unmatched. Germline CDR1 is MNHEY and CDR2 is SVGAGI. The CDR3: CASSSGTASYEQYF. The CDR3 bases are TGTGCCAGCAGTTCCGGGACAGCGTCCTACGAGCAGTACTTC.

The table lists this clone with a count of one. CDR3: CASSQDEGGPTEAFF. Written as DNA, the CDR3 is TGTGCCAGCAGCCAAGACGAAGGGGGTCCCACTGAAGCTTTCTTT. This chain uses TRBV3-1 (or the pseudogene TRBV3-2) with TRBJ1-1, with D possibly matching TRBD1 (6 bases). V lost 0 bases to trimming and J lost 4 bases, with 12 bases between them. The germline gives CDR1 LGHDT, CDR2 YNNKEL (reference sequence). The CDR3 sequence is 15 residues long.

This rearrangement joins TRBV7-8 to TRBJ2-1; D is undetermined. The CDR3 totals 13 residues. Germline loops: CDR1 SGHVS, CDR2 FQNEAQ. Trimming stripped 2 bases from V and 6 bases from J, with 8 bases between. CDR3 residues: CASSLLVGNEQFF. CDR3 bases: TGTGCCAGCAGCTTACTAGTCGGCAATGAGCAGTTCTTC.

The chain combines TRBV6-2 or TRBV6-3 with TRBJ2-3, with 7 bases fitting TRBD2. Germline V lookup: CDR1 MNHEY, CDR2 SVGEGT. V shed 4 bases, J shed 5 bases, and the junction held 9 bases outside the gene matches. There are 15 residues in the CDR3. This chain's CDR3 is CASSLTSLREDTQYF. DNA for the CDR3: TGTGCCAGCAGTTTGACTAGCCTAAGGGAAGATACGCAGTATTTT.

This sequence joins TRBV5-1 and TRBJ1-4; 8 bases line up with TRBD1. The V segment lost 3 bases and the J segment 5 bases; nucleotides outside the gene matches: 3. In germline, CDR1 is SGHRS, CDR2 YFSETQ. This CDR3 has 14 amino acids. The CDR3 protein is CASSSRTGNEKLFF. CDR3 DNA sequence: TGCGCCAGCAGCTCACGGACAGGGAATGAAAAACTGTTTTTT.

V is TRBV7-9 and J is TRBJ2-3; 8 positions match TRBD1. Germline CDR1 reads SEHNR; CDR2 reads FQNEAQ (reference sequence). V shed 3 bases, J shed 7 bases, and the junction held 9 bases outside the gene matches. This CDR3 spans 15 amino acids. The CDR3 here is CASSFPDRGRNTQYF. The CDR3 DNA reads TGTGCCAGCAGCTTCCCTGACAGGGGCCGGAATACGCAGTATTTT.

J is TRBJ2-7 and V is TRBV7-9; 8 bases line up with TRBD1. Germline V gene sequence: CDR1 SEHNR, CDR2 FQNEAQ (reference sequence). The junction had 1 base not matched to a gene; V was cut back by 3 bases and J by 3 bases. The CDR3 length is 13 residues. The CDR3 loop reads CASSFTGGYEQYF. CDR3 nucleotides: TGTGCCAGCAGCTTCACAGGGGGCTACGAGCAGTACTTC.

The gene calls are TRBV10-3 and TRBJ2-7, with 7 bases identical to TRBD1. CDR3 length equals 13 residues. The trim removed 5 bases at V and 7 bases at J, leaving 8 bases unmatched. Germline values: CDR1 ENHRY, CDR2 SYGVKD. As DNA, the CDR3 is TGTGCCATCAGTCGACAGGGAACCCGGGAGCAGTACTTC. This encodes CAISRQGTREQYF.

This chain joins TRBV12-3 or TRBV12-4 and TRBJ1-2; D call uncertain. Trimming cost V 6 bases and J 0 bases, with 8 bases left between them. The CDR3 consists of 13 residues. CDR3 in DNA: TGTGCCAGCAGCAACGGGACTAACTATGGCTACACCTTC. Amino acids: CASSNGTNYGYTF.

This clone was observed a few times. The chain employs TRBV7-6 and TRBJ1-1, with TRBD1 as a possible D gene (5 bases). The V and J ends lost 4 bases and 0 bases respectively, with 18 bases between them. Germline lookup yields CDR1 SGHVS and CDR2 FNYEAQ. The CDR3 has 17 amino acids. The CDR3 region is CASSSMGGTFMNTEAFF. The CDR3 nucleotides read TGTGCCAGCAGCTCTATGGGGGGGACCTTCATGAACACTGAAGCTTTCTTT.

The CDR3 DNA reads as TGTGCCAGCAGTTACTCGACCGGACAAGTCCATGGCTACACCTTC. Its translation: CASSYSTGQVHGYTF. The chain links TRBV6-5 to TRBJ1-2; maybe TRBD1 (5 bases). Trimming removed 0 bases from V and 6 bases from J, with 14 bases in between. The CDR3 has 15 amino acids. CDR1 MNHEY and CDR2 SVGAGI come from the germline V gene.

V and J are TRBV24-1 and TRBJ1-3, with TRBD1 as a possible D gene (5 bases). Trimming left V 0 bases short and J 2 bases short, with 13 bases between. Germline loops: CDR1 KGHDR, CDR2 SFDVKD. This CDR3 contains 17 residues. CDR3 nucleotide sequence: TGTGCCACCAGTGATTTGCAAGGGGTCCCACCTGGAAACACCATATATTTT. Translating gives CATSDLQGVPPGNTIYF.

The chain joins TRBV15 to TRBJ2-1; 7 nucleotides align to TRBD2. The junction had 3 bases not matched to a gene; V was cut back by 7 bases and J by 0 bases. The CDR3 totals 14 residues. Germline CDR1 LNHNV, CDR2 YYDKDF (reference sequence). The CDR3 region is CATTSGSSYNEQFF. The CDR3 DNA sequence: TGTGCCACCACTAGCGGTAGCTCCTACAATGAGCAGTTCTTC. Drawing the rest from reference TRBV15 and TRBJ2-1, the complete variable domain is DAMVIQNPRYQVTQFGKPVTLSCSQTLNHNVMYWYQQKSSQAPKLLFHYYDKDFNNEADTPDNFQSRRPNTSFCFLDIRSPGLGDTAMYLCATTSGSSYNEQFFGPGTRLTVL.